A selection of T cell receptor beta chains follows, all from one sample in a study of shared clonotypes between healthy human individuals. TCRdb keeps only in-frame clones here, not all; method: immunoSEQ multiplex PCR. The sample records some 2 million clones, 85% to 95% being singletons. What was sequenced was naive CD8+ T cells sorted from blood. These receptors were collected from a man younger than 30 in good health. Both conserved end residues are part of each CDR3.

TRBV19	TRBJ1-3	CASTVWAGNTIYF
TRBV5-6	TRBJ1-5	CASSSDGVQPQHF
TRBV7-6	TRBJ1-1	CASSPSGKMNTEAFF
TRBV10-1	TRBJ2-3	CASSESLAGETDTQYF
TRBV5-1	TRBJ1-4	CASSVDREDYEKLFF
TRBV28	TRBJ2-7	CASSLFRGNEQYF
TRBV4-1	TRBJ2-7	CASSHGQGLLYEQYF
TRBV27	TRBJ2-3	CASSLVGGTGIFTDTQYF
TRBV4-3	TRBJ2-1	CASSQEYRGATSYNEQFF
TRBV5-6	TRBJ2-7	CASSEGDNPYEQYF
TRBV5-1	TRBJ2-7	CASSWDITYEQYF
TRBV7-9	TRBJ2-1	CASSPRLNPNEQFF
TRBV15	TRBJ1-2	CATSSTYGGLNYGYTF
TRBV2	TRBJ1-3	CASSETISGNTIYF
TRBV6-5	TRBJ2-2	CASSGKGTGELFF
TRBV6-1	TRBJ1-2	CATRGVGYGYTF
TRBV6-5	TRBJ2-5	CASTGTGGKTQYF
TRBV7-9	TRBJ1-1	CASSQQGEGTEAFF
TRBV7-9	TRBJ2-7	CASSPGAYEQYF
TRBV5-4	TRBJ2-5	CASSLDRGQETQYF
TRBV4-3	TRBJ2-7	CASSQDDGPYEQYF
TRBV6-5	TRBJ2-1	CASSYTLAWDMDEQFF
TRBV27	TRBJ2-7	CASSFGTGYEQYF
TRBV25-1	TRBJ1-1	CASSAQTNTEAFF
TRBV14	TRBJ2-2	CASSPDSFSTGELFF
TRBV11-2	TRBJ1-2	CASSLVGVNGYTF
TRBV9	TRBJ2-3	CASTASAFSTDTQYF
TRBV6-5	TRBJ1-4	CASSYSKYRDEKLFF
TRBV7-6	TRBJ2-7	CASSPGSLYEQYF
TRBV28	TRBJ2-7	CASSPRLDPYEQYF
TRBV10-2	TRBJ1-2	CASTHPQLYGYTF
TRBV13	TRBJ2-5	CASSPRPAGETQYF
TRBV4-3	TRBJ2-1	CASSQDENLAEVGIEQFF
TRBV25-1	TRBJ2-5	CASSELGQETQYF
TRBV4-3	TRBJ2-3	CASSQDGTVTDTQYF
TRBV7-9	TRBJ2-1	CASSFPISGLTGDDEQFF
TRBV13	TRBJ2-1	CASSSRDIIPYNEQFF
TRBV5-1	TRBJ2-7	CASSFGQTSGVYEQYF
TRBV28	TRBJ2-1	CASSFGLAKFF
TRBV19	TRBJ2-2	CASLQDTGELFF
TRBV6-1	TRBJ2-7	CASSEGAGGYYEQYF
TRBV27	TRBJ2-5	CASRLLFGSETQYF
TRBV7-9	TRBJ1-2	CASSRPSQEYGYTF
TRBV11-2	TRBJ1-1	CASSYRAPDPEAFF
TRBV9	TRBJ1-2	CASSVDRFTNYGYTF
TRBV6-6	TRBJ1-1	CASRLLEDWTEAFF